These 7 T cell receptor beta chains were sequenced from one sample in a study of shared clonotypes between healthy human individuals. In the naive CD8 group, cells lacked CD45RO and were positively selected for CCR7, so terminally differentiated effector memory CD45RA+ cells were left out. Generated by immunoSEQ multiplex PCR, the TCRdb table keeps only in-frame clones and is missing some. The profile shows some 1,900,000 clones, roughly 95% of them singletons. Sequenced input: naive CD8+ T cells sorted from blood. Source of these receptors: a man between 18 and 29 years old in good health.

The chain joins TRBV5-5 to TRBJ1-6; the match to TRBD1 covers 9 bases. CDR3 size: 14 residues. From germline, CDR1 is SGHKS and CDR2 YYEKEE (reference sequence). The junction had 4 bases not matched to a gene; V was cut back by 3 bases and J by 9 bases. CDR3: CASSSTGGISPLHF. CDR3 DNA sequence: TGTGCCAGCAGCTCGACAGGGGGTATTTCACCCCTCCACTTT.

This rearrangement joins TRBV13 to TRBJ2-3, with a weak D call TRBD2 (5 bases). V lost 5 bases to trimming and J lost 7 bases, with 16 bases between them. This CDR3 has 14 amino acids. Germline-derived CDR1 and CDR2 are PRHDT and FYEKMQ (reference sequence). The CDR3 spells CASSPGRAGYTQYF. CDR3 DNA: TGTGCCAGCAGCCCGGGTAGGGCGGGCTATACGCAGTATTTT.

The chain combines TRBV9 with TRBJ2-2, with D perhaps being TRBD1 or TRBD2 (5 bases each). The CDR3 covers 14 residues. Germline-derived CDR1 and CDR2 are SGDLS and YYNGEE. V lost 0 bases to trimming and J lost 8 bases, with 11 bases between them. The DNA for the CDR3 is TGTGCCAGCAGCGTAGGGGACCTCCAAGGGGAGCTGTTTTTT. Its protein product is CASSVGDLQGELFF.

V usage is TRBV4-1 and J usage is TRBJ2-5, with D tentatively TRBD1 or TRBD2 (5 bases each). This CDR3 region has 14 residues. Trimming took off 3 bases at V and 1 base at J, with 9 bases between the two ends. Per germline, CDR1 MGHRA and CDR2 YSYEKL. In DNA, the CDR3 is TGCGCCAGCAGCCATCGGGACGGCCAAGAGACCCAGTACTTC. Translated, it gives CASSHRDGQETQYF.

This clone has just one count. The sample has other DNA sequences that encode this CDR3 too. The chain has TRBV2 and TRBJ2-7, with TRBD1 matching 7 bases. Losses at the gene ends were 1 base for V and 2 bases for J; bases not matched to a gene: 2. The CDR3 is 14 residues long. The germline V gene has CDR1 SNHLY and CDR2 FYNNEI. CDR3 region: CASSEVGTAYEQYF. The CDR3 region has the DNA TGTGCCAGCAGTGAAGTTGGGACAGCCTACGAGCAGTACTTC.

The genes are TRBV13 and TRBJ2-1; the D call may be TRBD1 or TRBD2 (5 bases each). Trimming took 3 bases from V and 7 from J, leaving 13 bases between them. This CDR3 region has 14 residues. CDR1 is PRHDT and CDR2 is FYEKMQ in the germline V gene (reference sequence). The CDR3 sequence: CASSFLPGPNEQFF. CDR3 DNA: TGTGCCAGCAGCTTCCTACCGGGACCAAATGAGCAGTTCTTC.

The chain combines TRBV7-9 with TRBJ1-5, with TRBD1 matching over 8 bases. The germline V gene has CDR1 SEHNR and CDR2 FQNEAQ (reference sequence). After removal of 5 bases from V and 7 bases from J, the junction contained 7 bases not matched to a gene. This CDR3 region has 14 residues. For the CDR3, the DNA is TGTGCCAGCAGCGACGACAGGGGTGAGCAGCCCCAGCATTTT. Translated: CASSDDRGEQPQHF.